This paragraph reports one T cell receptor beta chain. The antigen is unknown. This nonspecific control used anti-CD3/anti-CD28 bead stimulation of CD4+ T cells. Sorting of responding CD4+ T cells relied on upregulated CD40 ligand together with CD69. Adults with HIV-1 started suppressive ART while chronically infected. Stimulated PBMCs had first been depleted of CD8+ T cells. The data derive from a study of persistence of HIV-infected CD4 T cells. For the study at large: Antigen stimulation activated a lower proportion of cells, more of them memory, than anti-CD3/anti-CD28 stimulation.

Broader study findings: Bulk TCR data could not be restricted to HIV-1-infected CMV-responding cells.

Between the trimmed V and J ends, which lost 0 bases and 0 bases, there was a span of 7 bases. There are 14 residues in the CDR3. Looked up from germline, CDR1 is SGHRS and CDR2 is YFSETQ. The libraries were made with immunoSEQ version 4 in survey mode. Here immunoSEQ multiplex PCR was the method, and the copy in TCRdb shows in-frame clones only, minus some. This table has 40,000 to 60,000 clones, more than 80% appearing once. Sequencing was performed on CD4+ T cells sorted from PBMCs after approximately 18-hour stimulation, taken from a patient who received antiretroviral therapy. This TCR was recovered from an adult woman with HIV who was CMV-seropositive. This chain uses TRBV5-1 with TRBJ2-7, with D unresolved. The CDR3 DNA sequence: TGCGCCAGCAGCTTGGGGCAGACCTCCTACGAGCAGTACTTC. Translating it yields CASSLGQTSYEQYF.